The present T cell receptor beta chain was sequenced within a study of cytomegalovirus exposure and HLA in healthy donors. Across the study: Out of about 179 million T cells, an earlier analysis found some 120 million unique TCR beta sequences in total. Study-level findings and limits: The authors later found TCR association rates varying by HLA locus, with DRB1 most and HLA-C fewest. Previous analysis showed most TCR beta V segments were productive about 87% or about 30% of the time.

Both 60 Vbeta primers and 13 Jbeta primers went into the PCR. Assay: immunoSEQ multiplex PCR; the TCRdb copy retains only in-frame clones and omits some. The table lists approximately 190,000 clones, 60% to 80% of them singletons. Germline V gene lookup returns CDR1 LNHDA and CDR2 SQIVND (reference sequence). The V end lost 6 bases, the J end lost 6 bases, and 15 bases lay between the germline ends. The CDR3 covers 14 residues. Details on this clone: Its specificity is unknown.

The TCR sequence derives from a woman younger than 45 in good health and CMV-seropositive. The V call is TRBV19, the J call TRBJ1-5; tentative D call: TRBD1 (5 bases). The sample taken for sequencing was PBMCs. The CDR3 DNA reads TGTGCCAGTAGACGCAGGGAATCGGGTCAGCCCCAGCATTTT. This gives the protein CASRRRESGQPQHF.